This record covers a single TCR beta chain. This clonotype was seen more than once but under ten times. It lacks a known antigen. Base qualities are not recorded, but no much larger clone differs from it by a single base. This sample was taken from a study of CD8 T cells in ankylosing spondylitis (dated by TCRdb to about 2017). At the level of the whole study: To find TCR variants linked to disease, the study profiled T cell receptor beta repertoires in ankylosing spondylitis patients and healthy donors. Samples of peripheral blood were taken, and for ankylosing spondylitis patients, synovial fluid was collected as well. In total, the full study cohort was made up of roughly 110 healthy donors and roughly 27 ankylosing spondylitis patients. Beyond this particular receptor, the publication reports: Blood from ankylosing spondylitis patients appeared to be characterized by a TCR beta motif composed of several highly homologous amino acid variants. The disease-linked clones were reported as significantly enriched in matched synovial fluid samples from ankylosing spondylitis patients. The disease-linked clones showed a CD8+ phenotype and occurred at relatively low frequencies in peripheral blood. Some motif variants were previously reported in synovial fluid and blood of reactive arthritis patients, suggesting common disease-initiation mechanisms.

V is shortened by 4 bases, J by 1 base, and the region joining them spans 13 bases. Measured from the cysteine to the phenylalanine, the CDR3 is 15 residues long. Kept here is only the CDR3 DNA, which spans 45 bases and is read in frame from base 1. CDR1 ENHRY and CDR2 SYGVKD were looked up in the germline V gene. Sequencing used an Illumina HiSeq 2500. Quantitative 5'-RACE with molecular barcodes was used to prepare TCR beta libraries. Concerning the study's data processing: A new computational method, built on a probabilistic model of VDJ rearrangement, was used to identify disease-linked TCR variants. The raw public data were reprocessed by TCRdb itself: fastp quality trimming at Q25, MiXCR clonotype calling, in-frame beta chains only. Every distinct CDR3 protein forms one entry, paired with its most common genes and DNA. The authors' filters were not applied to this entry. The sample yields 700,000 to 850,000 distinct CDR3 sequences; about 11% were counted once. Approximately 0.46% of the sample lies in the top ten.

The chain uses TRBV10-3 and TRBJ1-1; too little of a D gene remains to name it. This clonotype was sampled from a male donor with ankylosing spondylitis. Sequenced input: blood, either unsorted or a sorted T cell fraction (not recorded which). The CDR3 loop reads CAISVREVTNTEAFF. The DNA is TGTGCCATCAGTGTAAGGGAGGTGACGAACACTGAAGCTTTCTTT.